This section outlines one T cell receptor beta chain sequence together with its context. In TCRdb, the RT-PCR reads were re-called with MiXCR into one record per CDR3 protein. Altogether about 680,000 distinct CDR3 sequences are present, approximately 14% being singletons, with the ten largest covering roughly 3.9%. The V end was cut by 8 bases, the J end by 6 bases, with 25 bases between. From germline, CDR1 is MNHEY and CDR2 SMNVEV (reference sequence). CDR3 size: 16 residues. V is TRBV27 and J is TRBJ1-1; D is perhaps TRBD1 (5 bases). The sample was memory CD4+ T cells from blood. This receptor was taken from a female donor in good health, serving as a healthy control. The CDR3 region has the DNA TGTGCCAGCCTCTCGGGACGACCCACGGAGGGCGCTGAAGCTTTCTTT. Amino acids: CASLSGRPTEGAEAFF.